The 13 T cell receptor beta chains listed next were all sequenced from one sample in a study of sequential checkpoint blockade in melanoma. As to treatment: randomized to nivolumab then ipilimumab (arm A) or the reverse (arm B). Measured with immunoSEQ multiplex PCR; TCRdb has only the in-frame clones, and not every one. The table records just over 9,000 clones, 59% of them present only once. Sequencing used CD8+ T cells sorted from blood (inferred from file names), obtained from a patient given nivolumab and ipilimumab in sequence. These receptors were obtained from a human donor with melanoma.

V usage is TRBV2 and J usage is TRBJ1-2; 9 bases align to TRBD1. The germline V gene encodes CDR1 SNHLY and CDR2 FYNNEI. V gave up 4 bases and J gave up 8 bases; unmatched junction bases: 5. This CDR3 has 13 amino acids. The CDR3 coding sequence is TGTGCCAGCAGTGGGGACAGGGAATTGGGCTACACCTTC. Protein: CASSGDRELGYTF.

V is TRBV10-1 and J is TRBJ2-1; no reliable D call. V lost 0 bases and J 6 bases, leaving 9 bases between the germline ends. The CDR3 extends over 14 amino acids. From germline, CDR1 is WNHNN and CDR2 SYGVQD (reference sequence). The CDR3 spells CASSESKSVNEQFF. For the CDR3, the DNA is TGCGCCAGCAGTGAGTCGAAGAGCGTCAATGAGCAGTTCTTC.

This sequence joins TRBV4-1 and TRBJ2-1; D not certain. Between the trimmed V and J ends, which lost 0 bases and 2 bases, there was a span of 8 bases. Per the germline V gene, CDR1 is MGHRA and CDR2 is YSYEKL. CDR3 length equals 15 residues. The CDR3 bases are TGCGCCAGCAGCCAAGACGCACTACCCTACAATGAGCAGTTCTTC. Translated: CASSQDALPYNEQFF.

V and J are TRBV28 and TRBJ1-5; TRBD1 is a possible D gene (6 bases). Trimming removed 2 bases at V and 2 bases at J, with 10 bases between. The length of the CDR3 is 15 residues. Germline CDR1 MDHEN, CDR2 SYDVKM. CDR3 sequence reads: CASSLIRGRNQPQHF. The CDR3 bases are TGTGCCAGCAGTTTAATCAGGGGCCGCAATCAGCCCCAGCATTTT.

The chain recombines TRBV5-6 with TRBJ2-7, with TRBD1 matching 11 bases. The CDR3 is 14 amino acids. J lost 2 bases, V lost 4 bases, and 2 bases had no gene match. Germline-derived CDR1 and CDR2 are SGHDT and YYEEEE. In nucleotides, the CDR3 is TGTGCCAGCAGCCCGGGACAGGGGGCCTACGAGCAGTACTTC. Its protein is CASSPGQGAYEQYF.

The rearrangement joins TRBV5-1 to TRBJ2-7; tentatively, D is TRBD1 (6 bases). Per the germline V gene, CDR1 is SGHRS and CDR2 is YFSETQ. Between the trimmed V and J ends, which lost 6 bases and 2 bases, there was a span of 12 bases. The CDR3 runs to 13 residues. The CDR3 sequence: CASNRDITYEQYF. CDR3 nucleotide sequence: TGCGCCAGCAACCGGGACATCACCTACGAGCAGTACTTC. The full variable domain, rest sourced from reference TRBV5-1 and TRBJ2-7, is KAGVTQTPRYLIKTRGQQVTLSCSPISGHRSVSWYQQTPGQGLQFLFEYFSETQRNKGNFPGRFSGRQFSNSRSEMNVSTLELGDSALYLCASNRDITYEQYFGPGTRLTVT.

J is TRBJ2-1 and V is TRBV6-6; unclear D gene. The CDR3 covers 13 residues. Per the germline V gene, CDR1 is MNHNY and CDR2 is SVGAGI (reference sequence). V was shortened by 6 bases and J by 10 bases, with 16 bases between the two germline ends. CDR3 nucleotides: TGTGCCAGCAGCCTAGGTGGCTCTGGGGAGCAGTTCTTC. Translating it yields CASSLGGSGEQFF.

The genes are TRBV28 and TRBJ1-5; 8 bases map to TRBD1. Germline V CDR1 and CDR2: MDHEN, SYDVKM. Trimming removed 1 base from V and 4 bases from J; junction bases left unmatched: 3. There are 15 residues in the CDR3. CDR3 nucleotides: TGTGCCAGCAGTTTATCTTACAGGGGGAATCAGCCCCAGCATTTT. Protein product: CASSLSYRGNQPQHF.

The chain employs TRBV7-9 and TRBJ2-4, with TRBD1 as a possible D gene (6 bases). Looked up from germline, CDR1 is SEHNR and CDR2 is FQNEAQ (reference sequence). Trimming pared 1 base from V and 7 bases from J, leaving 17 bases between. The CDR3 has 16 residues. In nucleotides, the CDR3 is TGTGCCAGCAGCTTAGGGTCTCGGTCGAGGGGGAACATTCAGTACTTC. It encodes CASSLGSRSRGNIQYF.

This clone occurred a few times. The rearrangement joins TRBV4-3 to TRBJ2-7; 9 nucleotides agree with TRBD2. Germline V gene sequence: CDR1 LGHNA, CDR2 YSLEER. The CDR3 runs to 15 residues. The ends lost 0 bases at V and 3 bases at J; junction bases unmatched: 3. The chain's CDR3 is CASSQESSGVYEQYF. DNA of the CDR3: TGCGCCAGCAGCCAAGAGTCTAGCGGGGTCTACGAGCAGTACTTC.

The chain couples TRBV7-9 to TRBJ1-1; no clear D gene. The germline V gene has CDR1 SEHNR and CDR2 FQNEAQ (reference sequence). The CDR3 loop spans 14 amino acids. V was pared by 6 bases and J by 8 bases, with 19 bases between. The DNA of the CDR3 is TGTGCCAGCAGTCAAATAGGGAGGTCTGACGAAGCTTTCTTT. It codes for CASSQIGRSDEAFF.

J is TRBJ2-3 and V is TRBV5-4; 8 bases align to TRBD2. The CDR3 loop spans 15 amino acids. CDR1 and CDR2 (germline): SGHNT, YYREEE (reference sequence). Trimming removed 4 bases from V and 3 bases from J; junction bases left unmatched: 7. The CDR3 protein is CASSQGLGMTDTQYF. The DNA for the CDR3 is TGTGCCAGCAGCCAGGGACTAGGGATGACAGATACGCAGTATTTT. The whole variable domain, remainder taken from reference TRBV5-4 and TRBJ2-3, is ETGVTQSPTHLIKTRGQQVTLRCSSQSGHNTVSWYQQALGQGPQFIFQYYREEENGRGNFPPRFSGLQFPNYSSELNVNALELDDSALYLCASSQGLGMTDTQYFGPGTRLTVL.

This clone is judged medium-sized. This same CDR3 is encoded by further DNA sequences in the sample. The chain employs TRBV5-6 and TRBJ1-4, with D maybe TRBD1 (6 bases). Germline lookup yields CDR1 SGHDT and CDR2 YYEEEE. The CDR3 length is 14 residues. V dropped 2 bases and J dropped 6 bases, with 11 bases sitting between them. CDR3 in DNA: TGTGCCAGCAGCTTCGGCAGGGGTTATGAAAAACTGTTTTTT. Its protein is CASSFGRGYEKLFF.